This TCR beta chain was sequenced for a study of OX40 agonist ivuxolimab in advanced cancers. Whole-study context: Three patients, one with hepatocellular carcinoma and two with cutaneous melanoma, responded partially.

Trimming took off 2 bases at V and 7 bases at J, with 9 bases between the two ends. CDR1 is MGHDK and CDR2 is SYGVNS in the germline V gene. The CDR3 totals 14 residues. Sequencing was performed with immunoSEQ multiplex PCR; in TCRdb, only in-frame clones are kept and a portion is missing. The sample gives more than 55,000 clones, about 83% of which show up once; about 0.63% is in the top ten. Source: CD4+ or CD8+ T cells sorted from blood, taken in a trial of the OX40 agonist ivuxolimab. The sequence derives from an adult with an advanced solid tumor such as melanoma, head and neck, liver or kidney cancer. The genes are TRBV25-1 and TRBJ1-6; D is ambiguous. CDR3 bases: TGTGCCAGCAGTGAAGCACCGAGGAATTCACCCCTCCACTTT. As protein: CASSEAPRNSPLHF.